The 4 T cell receptor beta chains presented below share a single source sample, sequenced in a study of CD8+ T cells in alopecia areata. Isolated RNA was reverse transcribed into cDNA used as the sequencing template. Clones were read by immunoSEQ multiplex PCR, and TCRdb kept only the in-frame ones, dropping some. The sample has about 120,000 clones, 50% to 55% seen once. The sample's treatment: oral pan-JAK inhibitor, 5-10 mg twice daily. The sample here was CD4+ T cells sorted from blood, taken at week 4, from a patient treated with tofacitinib. These receptor sequences come from a human donor with alopecia areata.

About this clone itself: Additional DNA sequences in this sample encode the identical CDR3. This chain connects TRBV29-1 to TRBJ2-1, with no clear D. The V gene's germline CDR1 is SQVTM and CDR2 ANQGSEA. CDR3 length: 12 amino acids. Between the trimmed V and J ends, which lost 1 base and 7 bases, there was a span of 8 bases. CDR3 bases: TGCAGCGTTGAAGGCAGAGGAAATGAGCAGTTCTTC. Protein product: CSVEGRGNEQFF.

This clone was recorded a few times. The genes are TRBV5-4 and TRBJ1-3; no reliable D call. From germline, CDR1 is SGHNT and CDR2 YYREEE (reference sequence). Trimming left V 1 base short and J 0 bases short, with 14 bases between. This CDR3 has 17 residues. In nucleotides, the CDR3 is TGTGCCAGCAGCTTGAATGACCGGGTCCACTCTGGAAACACCATATATTTT. Translating it yields CASSLNDRVHSGNTIYF.

This clone was detected a few times. V and J are TRBV5-6 and TRBJ2-2; D ambiguous. V dropped 4 bases and J dropped 4 bases, with 11 bases sitting between them. The germline V gene encodes CDR1 SGHDT and CDR2 YYEEEE. This CDR3 is 14 amino acids long. CDR3 nucleotide sequence: TGTGCCAGCAGCCTAGACATGGGCACCGGGGAGCTGTTTTTT. Encoded protein: CASSLDMGTGELFF.

The rearrangement links TRBV30 to TRBJ2-3; D perhaps matches TRBD2 (7 bases). V lost 8 bases and J lost 0, with 24 bases in between. The CDR3 sequence is 17 residues long. The germline V gene has CDR1 GTSNPN and CDR2 SVGIG (reference sequence). CDR3 protein: CARGYGGRTISTDTQYF. The CDR3 DNA follows: TGTGCCCGCGGATACGGGGGGCGAACCATCAGCACAGATACGCAGTATTTT.